Presented here are 4 T cell receptor beta chains from one specimen sequenced in a study of Ad26.COV2.S vaccination and SARS-CoV-2 variants. Data came from immunoSEQ multiplex PCR; TCRdb stores just in-frame clones and leaves some out. The table records 300,000 to 500,000 clones, about nine tenths of them present only once. Treatment defined: approximately 18 received Ad26.COV2.S at low or high dose, single or two shots; roughly five received placebo; per-sample allocation not given. Day 63 following the first vaccine or placebo injection was when the samples were taken. Material: peripheral blood, obtained in a trial of Ad26.COV2.S vaccine versus placebo. The receptors come from a person aged 18-65 years who received the Ad26.COV2.S COVID-19 vaccine or a placebo.

The V and J genes are TRBV19 and TRBJ2-1; TRBD1 matches 10 bases. CDR3 size: 14 residues. Germline V CDR1 and CDR2: LNHDA, SQIVND (reference sequence). The V segment lost 3 bases and the J segment 9 bases; nucleotides outside the gene matches: 5. CDR3 coding DNA: TGTGCCAGTAGTATCCGGGACAGGGGAGGTGAGCAGTTCTTC. It yields the protein CASSIRDRGGEQFF.

This clone was seen a handful of times. The chain combines TRBV5-1 with TRBJ1-4; D gene unclear. Trimming removed 0 bases at V and 11 bases at J, with 5 bases between. The CDR3 is 11 residues long. Germline CDR1 SGHRS, CDR2 YFSETQ. The CDR3 nucleotides read TGCGCCAGCAGCTTGGCTCGGAAACTGTTTTTT. This codes for CASSLARKLFF.

The chain employs TRBV10-3 and TRBJ1-6; D might be TRBD1 (6 bases). Germline assignment: CDR1 ENHRY and CDR2 SYGVKD. V lost 5 bases, J lost 5 bases, and 10 bases lay in between. The CDR3 is 14 amino acids. Here the CDR3 DNA reads TGTGCCATCAGTAAACAGGGAGATAATTCACCCCTCCACTTT. Protein: CAISKQGDNSPLHF.

This clone was observed once. The chain employs TRBV10-3 and TRBJ2-7, with 7 bases fitting TRBD1. The V gene's germline CDR1 is ENHRY and CDR2 SYGVKD. The junction had 6 bases not matched to a gene; V was cut back by 5 bases and J by 2 bases. This CDR3 spans 14 amino acids. CDR3 protein: CAISQGQDTYEQYF. The CDR3 DNA reads as TGTGCCATCAGTCAAGGACAGGACACCTACGAGCAGTACTTC.